The 20 T cell receptor beta chains below were found in one sample sequenced in a study of early T cells in non-severe SARS-CoV-2 infection. TCRdb recomputed calls from the 5' RACE reads with MiXCR, one row per CDR3 protein. The data hold fewer than 65,000 distinct CDR3 sequences, with 9.3% observed a single time. The sample was whole blood. Receptors originate from an adult who was a healthcare worker with PCR-confirmed SARS-CoV-2 infection or an uninfected control (not recorded which).

This clonotype showed up many times. V is TRBV19 and J is TRBJ1-5, with D uncertain. Germline assignment: CDR1 LNHDA and CDR2 SQIVND (reference sequence). This CDR3 is built from 17 residues. V lost 5 bases and J 3 bases, leaving 20 bases between the germline ends. This chain's CDR3 is CASSPGSLIRDNQPQHF. CDR3 DNA sequence: TGTGCCAGTAGTCCCGGCTCCCTTATCCGGGACAATCAGCCCCAGCATTTT.

This clonotype was detected a few times. V and J are TRBV5-1 and TRBJ2-3; 11 bases fit TRBD2. Looked up from germline, CDR1 is SGHRS and CDR2 is YFSETQ. The CDR3 contains 13 residues. V lost 7 bases, J lost 5 bases, and 3 bases stayed unmatched. CDR3 residues: CASGGTSGDTQYF. In DNA, the CDR3 is TGCGCCAGCGGTGGGACTAGCGGAGATACGCAGTATTTT.

This clonotype was seen a handful of times. The chain joins TRBV7-7 to TRBJ1-1; D remains unclear. The germline V gene encodes CDR1 SSHAT and CDR2 FNYEAQ (reference sequence). There are 13 residues in the CDR3. Trimming left V 5 bases short and J 4 bases short, with 11 bases between. As DNA, the CDR3 is TGTGCCAGCAGCCGGACCCCCGGCACTGAAGCTTTCTTT. Its translation: CASSRTPGTEAFF.

This clonotype was found many times. The chain combines TRBV20-1 with TRBJ2-5, with 8 nucleotides matching TRBD1. The CDR3 runs 15 residues. Per germline, CDR1 DFQATT and CDR2 SNEGSKA (reference sequence). V lost 2 bases, J lost 3 bases, and 8 bases stayed unmatched. CDR3 in amino acids: CSARLRTGRKETQYF. The CDR3 nucleotides are TGCAGTGCTAGACTTAGGACAGGGAGGAAAGAGACCCAGTACTTC.

V gene TRBV20-1 combines with J gene TRBJ2-4; 7 bases line up with TRBD1. Germline V gene lookup returns CDR1 DFQATT and CDR2 SNEGSKA (reference sequence). The V and J ends lost 3 bases and 0 bases, in that order; junction bases with no gene match: 8. The CDR3 loop spans 16 amino acids. The CDR3 here is CSASPRDSRAKNIQYF. In nucleotides, the CDR3 is TGCAGTGCTAGTCCCCGGGACAGCCGAGCCAAAAACATTCAGTACTTC.

This rearrangement joins TRBV10-3 to TRBJ2-7, with TRBD2 identical over 9 bases. CDR1 is ENHRY, CDR2 SYGVKD, per germline. After removal of 9 bases from V and 2 bases from J, the junction contained 5 bases not matched to a gene. The CDR3 sequence is 13 residues long. CDR3 bases: TGTGCCATTGCTAGCGGGGAGACCTACGAGCAGTACTTC. Translating gives CAIASGETYEQYF.

This clonotype has a handful of counts. The DNA of the CDR3 is TGTGCCAGCAAGGGGACTAGCGGGGACCCAAACAATGAGCAGTTCTTC. Its protein product is CASKGTSGDPNNEQFF. The chain joins TRBV6-1 to TRBJ2-1, with 13 bases identical to TRBD2. CDR1 and CDR2 (germline): MNHNS, SASEGT. The CDR3 loop spans 16 amino acids. Germline trimming cut 7 bases from V and 5 bases from J; bases unmatched to any gene: 8.

This clonotype has ten or more counts. The genes are TRBV5-4 and TRBJ2-2; 14 positions agree with TRBD2. This CDR3 has 17 residues. Germline V CDR1 and CDR2: SGHNT, YYREEE (reference sequence). V shed 0 bases and J 5 bases; nucleotides not matched to a gene: 3. CDR3 in amino acids: CASSLGTSGGKTGELFF. The DNA of the CDR3 is TGTGCCAGCAGCTTGGGGACTAGCGGGGGGAAGACCGGGGAGCTGTTTTTT. Full variable domain (outside the CDR3, taken from reference TRBV5-4 and TRBJ2-2): ETGVTQSPTHLIKTRGQQVTLRCSSQSGHNTVSWYQQALGQGPQFIFQYYREEENGRGNFPPRFSGLQFPNYSSELNVNALELDDSALYLCASSLGTSGGKTGELFFGEGSRLTVL.

This clonotype was seen many times. The chain uses TRBV7-8 and TRBJ2-1; 15 nucleotides agree with TRBD2. The CDR3 covers 15 residues. Unmatched junction bases numbered 2, after V lost 4 bases and J lost 7 bases. Germline assignment: CDR1 SGHVS and CDR2 FQNEAQ. The CDR3 DNA reads as TGTGCCAGCAGCTCGGGACTAGCGGGGGGTAATGAGCAGTTCTTC. Translated, it gives CASSSGLAGGNEQFF.

Many counts were recorded for this clonotype. In nucleotides, the CDR3 is TGTGCCAGCTCACCACCAGGGGGGACTGAAGCTTTCTTT. Protein sequence: CASSPPGGTEAFF. J is TRBJ1-1 and V is TRBV12-3 or TRBV12-4, with TRBD1 matching over 7 bases. The CDR3 has 13 residues. Unmatched junction bases numbered 8, after V lost 8 bases and J lost 5 bases.

The table lists this clonotype with many counts. This chain connects TRBV12-3 or TRBV12-4 to TRBJ1-5; D possibly corresponds to TRBD1 (5 bases). The V gene lost 6 bases and the J gene lost 5 bases, with 14 bases spanning the gap. The CDR3 runs 14 residues. The CDR3 coding sequence is TGTGCCAGCAGCCCCCCCGGGGCCTATCAGCCCCAGCATTTT. This codes for CASSPPGAYQPQHF.

This clonotype has at least ten counts. The chain links TRBV4-1 to TRBJ1-2; tentatively, D is TRBD1 (6 bases). CDR1 and CDR2 from the germline V gene are MGHRA and YSYEKL. This CDR3 spans 15 amino acids. The germline V and J ends were trimmed by 1 base and 3 bases, with 12 bases remaining between them. The CDR3 nucleotides read TGCGCCAGCAGCCAAGTTTCGGCAGGGGACTATGGCTACACCTTC. Protein: CASSQVSAGDYGYTF.

This clonotype was observed a handful of times. V and J are TRBV20-1 and TRBJ2-3, with 7 positions matching TRBD2. The length of the CDR3 is 16 residues. V was pared by 3 bases and J by 5 bases, with 14 bases of the junction left unmatched. Germline lookup yields CDR1 DFQATT and CDR2 SNEGSKA (reference sequence). In DNA form, the CDR3 reads TGCAGTGCTAGTTATCGGGAGGCGGTAGTTAAAGATACGCAGTATTTT. This encodes CSASYREAVVKDTQYF.

This clonotype was seen repeatedly, ten times or more. The chain uses TRBV5-1 and TRBJ1-1; TRBD1 might be the D (6 bases). The length of the CDR3 is 16 residues. Trimming took off 4 bases at V and 2 bases at J, with 18 bases between the two ends. The germline gives CDR1 SGHRS, CDR2 YFSETQ. The CDR3 spells CASSRDNDFFNTEAFF. The CDR3 DNA reads TGCGCCAGCAGCCGGGACAACGATTTCTTTAACACTGAAGCTTTCTTT.

Details on this clonotype: A junction end diverges from the germline sequence, so it may reflect a read error. The chain carries TRBV14 and TRBJ1-1, with TRBD1 as a possible D gene (6 bases). Germline-derived CDR1 and CDR2 are SGHDN and FVKESK. The CDR3 contains 16 residues. The CDR3 here is CASSQGGGLSDTEVFF. The CDR3, as DNA: TGTGCCAGCAGCCAGGGAGGGGGACTATCGGACACTGAAGTTTTCTTT.

In this sample, this clonotype turned up many times. The V call is TRBV5-5, the J call TRBJ1-1; D is uncertain. Germline V gene data show CDR1 as SGHKS and CDR2 as YYEKEE (reference sequence). The CDR3 has 13 amino acids. Trimming shortened V by 2 bases and J by 1 base, and 6 bases separated the two germline ends. The CDR3 nucleotides are TGTGCCAGCAGCTTAGAGAGGAACACTGAAGCTTTCTTT. Amino acid sequence: CASSLERNTEAFF.

This clonotype was seen repeatedly, ten times or more. V usage is TRBV7-9 and J usage is TRBJ1-2; perhaps TRBD1 as D (5 bases). The V end was cut by 3 bases, the J end by 2 bases, with 10 bases between. CDR1 and CDR2 from the germline V gene are SEHNR and FQNEAQ (reference sequence). This CDR3 has 14 residues. CDR3 sequence (DNA): TGTGCCAGCAGCTTGCCCCAGGGAAACTATGGCTACACCTTC. Translation gives CASSLPQGNYGYTF.

Ten or more counts support this clonotype. The rearrangement uses TRBV20-1 and TRBJ2-1; 9 nucleotides align to TRBD2. V lost 0 bases and J lost 0; bases outside the gene matches: 6. Looked up from germline, CDR1 is DFQATT and CDR2 is SNEGSKA (reference sequence). This CDR3 is built from 17 residues. Written as DNA, the CDR3 is TGCAGTGCTAGAGATCTGGAGACTAGCGGCTCCTACAATGAGCAGTTCTTC. Its translation: CSARDLETSGSYNEQFF.

This clonotype has a count of ten or more. The V gene is TRBV7-2, the J gene TRBJ1-1, with a weak D call TRBD1 (6 bases). Trimming left V 0 bases short and J 7 bases short, with 9 bases between. The germline CDR1 and CDR2 sequences are SGHTA and FQGNSA. The CDR3 loop spans 13 amino acids. CDR3 sequence: CASSLAGGYEAFF. DNA for the CDR3: TGTGCCAGCAGCTTAGCAGGGGGTTATGAAGCTTTCTTT.

This chain joins TRBV7-9 and TRBJ2-4; D remains unclear. Germline values: CDR1 SEHNR, CDR2 FQNEAQ (reference sequence). V lost 4 bases and J 0 bases, leaving 10 bases between the germline ends. The length of the CDR3 is 15 residues. CDR3 sequence: CASSSPWEAKNIQYF. DNA for the CDR3: TGTGCCAGCAGCTCGCCATGGGAAGCCAAAAACATTCAGTACTTC.